These 25 T cell receptor beta chains were sequenced from one sample in a study of PD-1 blockade in mismatch repair-deficient tumors. Produced via immunoSEQ multiplex PCR; TCRdb's table is partial and in-frame only. This sample carries about 110,000 clones, about 80% of them seen once, and the ten largest clones take 4% to 5%. The sample consisted of peripheral blood, taken 60 weeks after starting pembrolizumab. The receptors originated from an adult with mismatch repair-deficient cancer.

The chain recombines TRBV10-3 with TRBJ2-7; TRBD2 agrees at 12 bases. The CDR3 is made up of 18 amino acids. The ends lost 0 bases at V and 4 bases at J; junction bases unmatched: 10. Germline V gene sequence: CDR1 ENHRY, CDR2 SYGVKD. The CDR3 nucleotides are TGTGCCATCAGTGAGTCCCTAGCGGGAGGGCCGGAGGGGTACGAGCAGTACTTC. Its translation: CAISESLAGGPEGYEQYF.

V is TRBV9 and J is TRBJ2-1; 14 positions agree with TRBD2. V lost 4 bases and J lost 7; bases outside the gene matches: 4. Germline V gene data show CDR1 as SGDLS and CDR2 as YYNGEE. CDR3 length equals 15 residues. CDR3 sequence: CASSLGTSGSNEQFF. CDR3 nucleotides: TGTGCCAGCAGCCTCGGGACTAGCGGGAGTAATGAGCAGTTCTTC.

This chain joins TRBV18 and TRBJ2-7; D is possibly TRBD1 (5 bases). The CDR3 spans 14 residues. CDR1 and CDR2 from the germline V gene are KGHSH and LQKENI. Trimming stripped 2 bases from V and 2 bases from J, with 10 bases between. The CDR3 region has the DNA TGTGCCAGCTCACCAGGGCAGGGCCCCTACGAGCAGTACTTC. It translates to CASSPGQGPYEQYF.

The chain joins TRBV11-2 to TRBJ2-2; TRBD2 matches at 7 bases. This CDR3 is 16 amino acids long. V lost 0 bases, J lost 7 bases, and 8 bases stayed unmatched. Germline loops: CDR1 SGHAT, CDR2 FQNNGV. The CDR3 bases are TGTGCCAGCAGCTTAGACTGGCGGGAGCGGGGCGGGGAGCTGTTTTTT. Protein: CASSLDWRERGGELFF.

The rearrangement joins TRBV2 to TRBJ2-7; D is perhaps TRBD2 (6 bases). With 0 bases removed from V and 2 bases from J, the gap between germline ends came to 17 bases. The germline gives CDR1 SNHLY, CDR2 FYNNEI. The CDR3 has 17 amino acids. For the CDR3, the DNA is TGTGCCAGCAGTGAAGCGCTTGGGGGACTCCGAGCCTACGAGCAGTACTTC. This sequence encodes CASSEALGGLRAYEQYF.

The chain is built from TRBV15 and TRBJ2-5; the D gene is possibly TRBD1 (6 bases). The CDR3 length is 15 residues. CDR1 is LNHNV and CDR2 is YYDKDF in the germline V gene (reference sequence). V was cut by 0 bases and J by 5 bases, with 13 bases left in between. This CDR3 is CATSRDQGQTETQYF. CDR3 DNA: TGTGCCACCAGCAGAGATCAGGGGCAGACGGAGACCCAGTACTTC.

The chain joins TRBV18 to TRBJ2-1; TRBD2 aligns across 9 bases. The CDR3 runs to 17 residues. Trimming cost V 4 bases and J 9 bases; bases outside gene matches: 16. The germline V gene has CDR1 KGHSH and CDR2 LQKENI. The CDR3 here is CASSRGGPAGGRGEQFF. The CDR3 DNA follows: TGTGCCAGCTCACGGGGGGGGCCAGCGGGAGGCCGTGGTGAGCAGTTCTTC.

CDR3 in amino acids: CASSQSGKYYEQYF. As DNA, the CDR3 is TGCGCCAGCAGCCAAAGTGGGAAATACTACGAGCAGTACTTC. This chain links TRBV10-1 with TRBJ2-7; the D is unclear. CDR1 WNHNN and CDR2 SYGVQD come from the germline V gene (reference sequence). There are 14 residues in the CDR3. V dropped 6 bases and J dropped 3 bases, with 15 bases sitting between them.

The chain has TRBV7-6 and TRBJ2-7, with 14 bases identical to TRBD2. The CDR3 sequence is 16 residues long. Trimming at V came to 5 bases and at J to 4 bases, leaving 7 bases not matched to a gene. Germline V gene data show CDR1 as SGHVS and CDR2 as FNYEAQ. The CDR3 coding sequence is TGTGCCAGCAGCAGACTAGCGGGAGGGCGTGGGTACGAGCAGTACTTC. It codes for CASSRLAGGRGYEQYF.

This clone was seen a handful of times. The chain combines TRBV6-5 with TRBJ2-5, with 10 bases identical to TRBD1. Losses at the gene ends were 6 bases for V and 2 bases for J; bases not matched to a gene: 3. Per germline, CDR1 MNHEY and CDR2 SVGAGI. The CDR3 has 14 amino acids. CDR3 protein: CASRRDRGQETQYF. In nucleotides, the CDR3 is TGTGCCAGCAGGCGGGACAGGGGTCAAGAGACCCAGTACTTC.

This chain joins TRBV28 and TRBJ1-2, with 8 nucleotides matching TRBD1. V was pared by 5 bases and J by 4 bases, with 3 bases of the junction left unmatched. The CDR3 is 13 residues long. Germline V lookup: CDR1 MDHEN, CDR2 SYDVKM. The CDR3 nucleotides read TGTGCCAGCAGTCCGACAGGGGCCTATGGCTACACCTTC. Amino acid sequence: CASSPTGAYGYTF.

The chain combines TRBV7-8 with TRBJ2-7; a weak D match, TRBD1 (5 bases). The V gene lost 1 base and the J gene lost 2 bases, with 6 bases spanning the gap. Germline assignment: CDR1 SGHVS and CDR2 FQNEAQ. This CDR3 is 13 amino acids long. The CDR3, as DNA: TGTGCCAGCAGCTTAGAAGGGGCCTACGAGCAGTACTTC. Protein sequence: CASSLEGAYEQYF.

The V gene is TRBV28, the J gene TRBJ2-5; a possible D gene is TRBD1 (5 bases). CDR3 length: 15 residues. The germline gives CDR1 MDHEN, CDR2 SYDVKM. V gave up 5 bases and J gave up 1 base, with 14 bases separating them. CDR3 DNA: TGTGCCAGCAGTCCCGCCCCGCAGGGCCAAGAGACCCAGTACTTC. Translation gives CASSPAPQGQETQYF.

The chain is built from TRBV30 and TRBJ2-2; 9 bases align to TRBD2. Germline V gene sequence: CDR1 GTSNPN, CDR2 SVGIG (reference sequence). The CDR3 runs to 16 residues. V lost 0 bases and J lost 5; bases outside the gene matches: 7. This CDR3 is CAWSVVGLALTGELFF. In DNA, the CDR3 is TGTGCCTGGAGTGTAGTAGGACTAGCGTTAACCGGGGAGCTGTTTTTT.

The chain links TRBV5-8 to TRBJ1-2; D unresolved. Trimming shortened V by 4 bases and J by 6 bases, and 19 bases separated the two germline ends. The CDR3 is 15 residues long. Germline V lookup: CDR1 SGHTS, CDR2 YDEGEE. CDR3 loop: CASSPVVGSVDGYTF. CDR3 DNA: TGTGCCAGCAGCCCCGTGGTGGGGTCCGTGGATGGCTACACCTTC. The full variable domain, completed using reference TRBV5-8 and TRBJ1-2, is EAGVTQSPTHLIKTRGQQATLRCSPISGHTSVYWYQQALGLGLQFLLWYDEGEERNRGNFPPRFSGRQFPNYSSELNVNALELEDSALYLCASSPVVGSVDGYTFGSGTRLTVV.

The V and J genes are TRBV5-1 and TRBJ2-5, with D possibly matching TRBD2 (5 bases). The CDR3 sequence is 14 residues long. Trimming removed 5 bases from V and 0 bases from J, with 11 bases in between. Germline CDR1 is SGHRS and CDR2 is YFSETQ. CDR3 sequence: CASRTGINQETQYF. CDR3 bases: TGCGCCAGCAGAACCGGGATCAACCAAGAGACCCAGTACTTC.

This chain uses TRBV7-9 with TRBJ2-1, with TRBD2 identical over 13 bases. The CDR3 runs 14 residues. J was trimmed by 8 bases and V by 5 bases; bases with no gene match: 3. CDR1 is SEHNR and CDR2 is FQNEAQ in the germline V gene (reference sequence). CDR3 protein: CASSAGLAGDEQFF. The CDR3 DNA sequence: TGTGCCAGCAGCGCCGGACTAGCGGGAGATGAGCAGTTCTTC.

The rearrangement joins TRBV2 to TRBJ2-7; D not certain. Germline lookup yields CDR1 SNHLY and CDR2 FYNNEI. The CDR3 sequence is 12 residues long. Trimming stripped 5 bases from V and 4 bases from J, with 9 bases between. The CDR3: CASSRAQYEQYF. CDR3 nucleotides: TGTGCCAGCAGTCGCGCGCAATACGAGCAGTACTTC.

This clone was detected once. The CDR3 region has the DNA TGTGCCAGCAGTTCCGGGACAGGGTCCTTCCGCGAGCAGTACTTC. It encodes CASSSGTGSFREQYF. This chain links TRBV5-8 with TRBJ2-7, with 9 bases that match TRBD1. Germline V CDR1 and CDR2: SGHTS, YDEGEE. Trimming cost V 5 bases and J 6 bases; bases outside gene matches: 12. The CDR3 has 15 residues.

This chain links TRBV30 with TRBJ2-7; D gene uncertain. This CDR3 is 12 amino acids long. Germline CDR1 GTSNPN, CDR2 SVGIG (reference sequence). V shed 1 base and J shed 4 bases, with 8 bases lying between them. CDR3 bases: TGTGCCTGGAGTGGGGGTGATTACGAGCAGTACTTC. Translated: CAWSGGDYEQYF.

The rearrangement links TRBV27 to TRBJ1-1; 8 bases map to TRBD1. There are 14 residues in the CDR3. The germline V gene has CDR1 MNHEY and CDR2 SMNVEV (reference sequence). V shed 2 bases, J shed 3 bases, and the junction held 2 bases outside the gene matches. CDR3 nucleotides: TGTGCCAGCAGTTTAACGGACAGGGACACTGAAGCTTTCTTT. This encodes CASSLTDRDTEAFF.

The chain couples TRBV11-2 to TRBJ2-5; D might be TRBD1 (6 bases). V was shortened by 5 bases and J by 5 bases, with 21 bases between the two germline ends. CDR3 length: 16 residues. Germline V gives CDR1 SGHAT, CDR2 FQNNGV. The CDR3 nucleotides are TGTGCCAGCAGCGCAGGGGACACCCTAACTTCGGAGACCCAGTACTTC. Its protein product is CASSAGDTLTSETQYF.

The V gene is TRBV15, the J gene TRBJ2-6; D may be TRBD1 (6 bases). The CDR3 is made up of 20 amino acids. Trimming cost V 0 bases and J 3 bases, with 21 bases left between them. CDR1 LNHNV and CDR2 YYDKDF come from the germline V gene (reference sequence). The CDR3 DNA is TGTGCCACCAGCAGAGATTCAGGCCCCGACAGGTATTTTGGGGCCAACGTCCTGACTTTC. Its translation is CATSRDSGPDRYFGANVLTF.

J is TRBJ1-2 and V is TRBV5-6, with D possibly being TRBD1 (5 bases). The CDR3 is 13 amino acids. V lost 5 bases and J lost 1, with 9 bases in between. Germline lookup yields CDR1 SGHDT and CDR2 YYEEEE. In nucleotides, the CDR3 is TGTGCCAGCAGTATCGGGGGTAACTATGGCTACACCTTC. This translates into CASSIGGNYGYTF.

This CDR3 is CASSVDQGEPQHF. As DNA, the CDR3 is TGTGCCAGCAGCGTAGATCAGGGGGAGCCCCAGCATTTT. The V gene is TRBV9, the J gene TRBJ1-5; TRBD1 aligns across 7 bases. Germline V lookup: CDR1 SGDLS, CDR2 YYNGEE. Trimming cost V 0 bases and J 8 bases; bases outside gene matches: 2. The CDR3 runs to 13 residues.